These T cell receptor beta chains were read from a single sample in a study of T cell clones after liver transplantation. The data were produced by immunoSEQ multiplex PCR, yet TCRdb's version contains in-frame clones alone and is incomplete. The table has about 33,000 clones, about 93% seen once; the top ten hold roughly 26%. The material was CD8+ T cells from blood, obtained 12 months after liver transplant. The receptors were sampled from a human patient who received a liver transplant. Some T cells may arise from the graft donor. Both conserved end residues are part of each CDR3. A D gene is named only where the DNA matches it firmly. Only part of the rows carry a size: once, few, many, or a class if the clone is expanded.

v_gene: TRBV4-2; abundance: -; d_gene: TRBD2; j_gene: TRBJ2-5; CDR3nt: TGTGCCAGCAGCCAAGATTATCTAGCGGAGGAACAAGAGACCCAGTACTTC; CDR3aa: CASSQDYLAEEQETQYF
v_gene: TRBV9; abundance: -; d_gene: -; j_gene: TRBJ1-2; CDR3nt: TGTGCCAGCAGCGTAGGGATTGGGAGTGGGGCTAACTATGGCTACACCTTC; CDR3aa: CASSVGIGSGANYGYTF
v_gene: TRBV11-3; abundance: -; d_gene: -; j_gene: TRBJ2-7; CDR3nt: TGTGCCAGCAGCCCCCCCCGGGGCAGGTTACCATACGAGCAGTACTTC; CDR3aa: CASSPPRGRLPYEQYF
v_gene: TRBV4-2; abundance: once; d_gene: -; j_gene: TRBJ2-6; CDR3nt: TGTGCCAGCAGCCAAAACGAGGGGGGCGGTGGGGCCAACGTCCTGACTTTC; CDR3aa: CASSQNEGGGGANVLTF
v_gene: TRBV14; abundance: -; d_gene: -; j_gene: TRBJ2-7; CDR3nt: TGTGCCAGCAGCCACCGACAGACCTACGAGCAGTACTTC; CDR3aa: CASSHRQTYEQYF
v_gene: TRBV5-1; abundance: once; d_gene: TRBD1; j_gene: TRBJ2-5; CDR3nt: TGCGCCAGCAGCCTCCGGACAGGGCCTGTTGAGCAGTACTTC; CDR3aa: CASSLRTGPVEQYF
v_gene: TRBV2; abundance: -; d_gene: -; j_gene: TRBJ2-2; CDR3nt: TGTGCCAGCATTGGGGCTACCTCGACCGGGGAGCTGTTTTTT; CDR3aa: CASIGATSTGELFF
v_gene: TRBV6-6; abundance: -; d_gene: TRBD1; j_gene: TRBJ2-1; CDR3nt: TGTGCCAGCAGCCCCGACAGGGGCTCCTACAATGAGCAGTTCTTC; CDR3aa: CASSPDRGSYNEQFF
v_gene: TRBV7-2; abundance: -; d_gene: -; j_gene: TRBJ2-7; CDR3nt: TGTGCCAGCAGCTTAGCGGGAGTTCATTCCTACGAGCAGTACTTC; CDR3aa: CASSLAGVHSYEQYF
v_gene: TRBV27; abundance: -; d_gene: TRBD2; j_gene: TRBJ2-7; CDR3nt: TGTGCCAGCAGTTTAATAGCGGGAGCCCCCTACGAGCAGTACTTC; CDR3aa: CASSLIAGAPYEQYF
v_gene: TRBV11-3; abundance: -; d_gene: -; j_gene: TRBJ1-1; CDR3nt: TGTGCCAGCAGCTTTGGGGGGGAGGACACTGAAGCTTTCTTT; CDR3aa: CASSFGGEDTEAFF
v_gene: TRBV6-5; abundance: -; d_gene: TRBD2; j_gene: TRBJ2-7; CDR3nt: TGTGCCAGCAGTCCGGGGGGGGGCGAGCAGTACTTC; CDR3aa: CASSPGGGEQYF